The 5 T cell receptor beta chains presented below share a single source sample, sequenced in a study of human T cells and chemical hapten exposure. TCRdb used MiXCR to reprocess the RACE reads, holding one entry per CDR3 protein. The profile shows about 73,000 distinct CDR3 sequences, 8.5% of them singletons. Time point indicated: patch test 2, 6 weeks after DPC sensitization. Treatment indicated: therapeutic diphenylcyclopropenone sensitization with weekly scalp DPC. Sample: whole blood, taken in connection with sensitization to the hapten diphenylcyclopropenone (DPC). These receptors were collected from a woman aged 45-60 years with alopecia areata. Some clones in this sample may be carry-over from other donors' samples.

About this clonotype itself: At one end, the junction sequence differs from germline, possibly due to a read error. The rearrangement links TRBV5-5 to TRBJ2-2; TRBD1 or TRBD2 may be the D gene (5 bases each). The germline V gene encodes CDR1 SGHKS and CDR2 YYEKEE (reference sequence). The CDR3 covers 15 residues. The CDR3 DNA is TGTGCCAGCAGCCGAGTGGGGACGAACACCGGGGAGCTGTCTTTT. This encodes CASSRVGTNTGELSF.

This clonotype has at least ten counts. The rearrangement joins TRBV24-1 to TRBJ2-1, with D perhaps matching TRBD2 (7 bases). Trimming removed 3 bases from V and 7 bases from J, with 18 bases in between. The germline V gene has CDR1 KGHDR and CDR2 SFDVKD. The CDR3 has 16 amino acids. The CDR3 reads CATSDAGGQDLNEQFF. CDR3 DNA: TGTGCCACCAGTGATGCCGGGGGGCAGGATTTGAATGAGCAGTTCTTC.

This chain joins TRBV12-3 or TRBV12-4 and TRBJ2-1; 7 nucleotides agree with TRBD2. The CDR3 has 14 residues. J was trimmed by 9 bases and V by 0 bases; bases with no gene match: 5. The CDR3 loop reads CASSLAGGRGEQFF. The CDR3 DNA reads TGTGCCAGCAGTTTAGCGGGAGGGCGCGGTGAGCAGTTCTTC.

This clonotype was seen at least ten times. The genes are TRBV6-1 and TRBJ1-1; D not resolved. CDR1 and CDR2 (germline): MNHNS, SASEGT. V was cut by 7 bases and J by 0 bases, with 9 bases left in between. The CDR3 has 13 amino acids. This CDR3 reads CASTHLMNTEAFF. The CDR3 DNA sequence: TGTGCCAGCACTCACCTGATGAACACTGAAGCTTTCTTT.

The chain joins TRBV6-6 to TRBJ1-5; D unresolved. The CDR3 length is 12 residues. Germline V gives CDR1 MNHNY, CDR2 SVGAGI (reference sequence). With 7 bases removed from V and 3 bases from J, the gap between germline ends came to 7 bases. The DNA of the CDR3 is TGTGCCAGCACCCTCGTCAATCAGCCCCAGCATTTT. Its protein product is CASTLVNQPQHF.